The next 21 T cell receptor beta chains were all read from a single sample in a study of T cells in localized non-small cell lung cancer. TCRdb's table, derived via immunoSEQ multiplex PCR, lists solely in-frame clones and lacks some. The sample yields under 30,000 clones, roughly 87% seen once. This sample comprised peripheral blood, obtained before any cancer treatment. Source of these receptors: a woman aged 35 to 70 with stage I lung adenocarcinoma.

This CDR3 reads CASSSGVAGPTDTQYF. The CDR3, as DNA: TGTGCCAGCAGCTCAGGAGTAGCGGGACCCACAGATACGCAGTATTTT. The chain couples TRBV11-2 to TRBJ2-3; 8 bases align to TRBD2. From germline, CDR1 is SGHAT and CDR2 FQNNGV. The CDR3 runs to 16 residues. V lost 4 bases to trimming and J lost 2 bases; unmatched junction nucleotides: 8.

CDR3 nucleotides: TGTGCCAGCAGCTTAAGAGGGGTCAGGAACACTGAAGCTTTCTTT. As protein: CASSLRGVRNTEAFF. The chain has TRBV11-2 and TRBJ1-1; D might be TRBD1 (5 bases). V lost 2 bases and J lost 1, with 11 bases in between. Germline lookup yields CDR1 SGHAT and CDR2 FQNNGV. The CDR3 loop spans 15 amino acids.

This chain links TRBV7-2 with TRBJ1-4, with D hard to call. With 5 bases removed from V and 0 bases from J, the gap between germline ends came to 10 bases. In germline, CDR1 is SGHTA, CDR2 FQGNSA. CDR3 size: 15 residues. DNA for the CDR3: TGTGCCAGCAGCCGGACGGCCACAACTAATGAAAAACTGTTTTTT. It is translated as CASSRTATTNEKLFF.

The chain has TRBV9 and TRBJ1-2; TRBD1 matches 7 bases. This CDR3 spans 14 amino acids. CDR1 is SGDLS, CDR2 YYNGEE, per germline. With V trimmed by 3 bases and J by 5 bases, 7 bases remained unmatched. The CDR3 here is CASSATGEAYGYTF. CDR3 coding DNA: TGTGCCAGCAGCGCTACAGGGGAGGCTTATGGCTACACCTTC.

The chain joins TRBV5-1 to TRBJ2-7, with D unresolved. The ends were cut back, 0 bases at V and 6 bases at J, with 7 bases in the middle. Germline V lookup: CDR1 SGHRS, CDR2 YFSETQ. The CDR3 is 12 amino acids. The CDR3 nucleotides are TGCGCCAGCAGCTTGGGAGAGGCCGAGCAGTACTTC. It specifies CASSLGEAEQYF.

The J gene is TRBJ2-5, the V gene TRBV7-9, with 10 nucleotides matching TRBD1. After removal of 1 base from V and 4 bases from J, the junction contained 0 bases not matched to a gene. The CDR3 extends over 14 amino acids. Germline values: CDR1 SEHNR, CDR2 FQNEAQ (reference sequence). Here the CDR3 reads CASSLGTGGETQYF. The CDR3 DNA reads TGTGCCAGCAGCTTAGGGACAGGGGGAGAGACCCAGTACTTC. The full variable domain, rest sourced from reference TRBV7-9 and TRBJ2-5, is DTGVSQNPRHKITKRGQNVTFRCDPISEHNRLYWYRQTLGQGPEFLTYFQNEAQLEKSRLLSDRFSAERPKGSFSTLEIQRTEQGDSAMYLCASSLGTGGETQYFGPGTRLLVL.

The gene calls are TRBV5-8 and TRBJ1-6, with a possible D match to TRBD1 (6 bases). Germline V gene data show CDR1 as SGHTS and CDR2 as YDEGEE. Trimming took 0 bases from V and 2 from J, leaving 12 bases between them. The CDR3 runs to 17 residues. The CDR3 nucleotides are TGTGCCAGCAGCTTGGTTCCGACAGGCACCTATAATTCACCCCTCCACTTT. Encoded protein: CASSLVPTGTYNSPLHF.

As DNA, the CDR3 is TGTGCCAGCAGCAAGGGACAGGGGGATGAAAAACTGTTTTTT. As protein: CASSKGQGDEKLFF. The V and J genes are TRBV6-4 and TRBJ1-4, with 11 bases lining up with TRBD1. CDR1 and CDR2 from the germline V gene are MRHNA and SNTAGT. V lost 6 bases and J lost 6; bases outside the gene matches: 3. The CDR3 covers 14 residues.

The rearrangement uses TRBV6-5 and TRBJ2-7, with D possibly called TRBD1 or TRBD2 (5 bases each). The V and J ends lost 8 bases and 0 bases respectively, with 11 bases between them. Germline CDR1 MNHEY, CDR2 SVGAGI. The CDR3 runs 13 residues. The CDR3 is CASWDRSSYEQYF. The DNA for the CDR3 is TGTGCCAGCTGGGACCGGAGCTCCTACGAGCAGTACTTC.

This rearrangement joins TRBV7-3 to TRBJ1-2, with D hard to call. Trimming cost V 1 base and J 10 bases, with 19 bases left between them. CDR1 is SGHTA, CDR2 FQGTGA, per germline. CDR3 length: 15 amino acids. The CDR3 loop reads CASSLRQASLADYTF. CDR3 bases: TGTGCCAGCAGCTTAAGACAAGCATCTCTAGCGGACTACACCTTC.

This chain connects TRBV29-1 to TRBJ2-1, with D perhaps matching TRBD1 (6 bases). The length of the CDR3 is 13 residues. Germline CDR1 SQVTM, CDR2 ANQGSEA. V shed 6 bases and J shed 0 bases, with 9 bases lying between them. The CDR3 DNA follows: TGCAGCGTAACAGGGTTCTCCTACAATGAGCAGTTCTTC. This sequence encodes CSVTGFSYNEQFF.

V is TRBV9 and J is TRBJ2-7, with D possibly TRBD2 on 6 matching bases. The CDR3 is 15 amino acids. The germline CDR1 and CDR2 sequences are SGDLS and YYNGEE. V gave up 0 bases and J gave up 3 bases, with 13 bases separating them. CDR3 in amino acids: CASSVGGEVGYEQYF. CDR3 DNA sequence: TGTGCCAGCAGCGTAGGTGGGGAGGTAGGCTACGAGCAGTACTTC.

This rearrangement joins TRBV7-8 to TRBJ2-1; D is unresolved. The ends were cut back, 1 base at V and 4 bases at J, with 11 bases in the middle. CDR1 SGHVS and CDR2 FQNEAQ come from the germline V gene. CDR3 size: 15 residues. CDR3 in amino acids: CASSLGQDAYNEQFF. The CDR3 DNA reads as TGTGCCAGCAGCTTAGGTCAAGACGCTTACAATGAGCAGTTCTTC.

The CDR3 loop reads CASSFGSSYEQYF. The DNA of the CDR3 is TGTGCCAGCAGCTTCGGCAGTTCCTACGAGCAGTACTTC. The rearrangement links TRBV5-6 to TRBJ2-7; D uncertain. The CDR3 length is 13 residues. Germline V CDR1 and CDR2: SGHDT, YYEEEE. With 2 bases removed from V and 1 base from J, the gap between germline ends came to 7 bases.

The chain links TRBV18 to TRBJ2-1; D is perhaps TRBD1 (6 bases). The germline V gene encodes CDR1 KGHSH and CDR2 LQKENI. The CDR3 length is 17 residues. Trimming pared 3 bases from V and 2 bases from J, leaving 17 bases between. CDR3 loop: CASSPGGSRGTYNEQFF. The CDR3 DNA reads as TGTGCCAGCTCACCCGGAGGATCCAGGGGCACCTACAATGAGCAGTTCTTC.

The chain joins TRBV7-9 to TRBJ2-2; D is undetermined. The CDR3 loop spans 14 amino acids. CDR1 SEHNR and CDR2 FQNEAQ come from the germline V gene (reference sequence). V lost 5 bases and J lost 3, with 10 bases in between. The CDR3 DNA sequence: TGTGCCAGCAGCACGACCCGGGACACCGGGGAGCTGTTTTTT. The encoded protein is CASSTTRDTGELFF.

The chain uses TRBV7-2 and TRBJ2-7; perhaps TRBD2 as D (6 bases). Germline V CDR1 and CDR2: SGHTA, FQGNSA. V dropped 3 bases and J dropped 6 bases, with 15 bases sitting between them. The CDR3 length is 14 residues. CDR3 residues: CASSFLAGTGEQYF. CDR3 DNA sequence: TGTGCCAGCAGCTTTCTGGCGGGAACGGGCGAGCAGTACTTC.

The CDR3: CASSLRGLAVYEQYF. CDR3 nucleotides: TGTGCCAGCAGTTTACGCGGACTAGCGGTCTACGAGCAGTACTTC. The chain carries TRBV6-5 and TRBJ2-7; 10 nucleotides match TRBD2. CDR3 size: 15 residues. Unmatched junction bases numbered 6, after V lost 4 bases and J lost 3 bases. Germline loops: CDR1 MNHEY, CDR2 SVGAGI.

This rearrangement joins TRBV6-6 to TRBJ1-2, with 7 bases aligning to TRBD1. The CDR3 runs 13 residues. V was pared by 4 bases and J by 13 bases, with 12 bases of the junction left unmatched. Germline V lookup: CDR1 MNHNY, CDR2 SVGAGI (reference sequence). The CDR3 protein is CASSLWTGSSSTF. As DNA, the CDR3 is TGTGCCAGCAGTTTATGGACAGGCTCATCTAGCACCTTC.

The J gene is TRBJ1-2, the V gene TRBV4-1; TRBD1 aligns across 9 bases. After removal of 8 bases from V and 8 bases from J, the junction contained 9 bases not matched to a gene. The CDR3 is 13 residues long. CDR1 and CDR2 (germline): MGHRA, YSYEKL. The CDR3 region has the DNA TGCGCCAGCGCCTCACAGGGGGCGTTCGGCTACACCTTC. Translation: CASASQGAFGYTF.

This clone showed up just a few times. The V call is TRBV6-5, the J call TRBJ1-2; no definite D call. CDR1 MNHEY and CDR2 SVGAGI come from the germline V gene. V gave up 2 bases and J gave up 2 bases, with 6 bases separating them. The CDR3 totals 13 residues. CDR3 bases: TGTGCCAGCAGTTACGGCACCAACTATGGCTACACCTTC. Residues: CASSYGTNYGYTF.